This TCR beta chain was retrieved from a study of blood T cell repertoires in COVID-19. As for the study in general: Spain, Italy and the United States supplied samples that represented acute and convalescent COVID-19. T cells, B-cell-depleted T cells, or PBMCs supplied cDNA or gDNA.

TCRdb keeps only in-frame clones here, not all; method: immunoSEQ multiplex PCR. The sample has tens of thousands of clones, about 90% seen once. With 4 bases clipped from V and 2 bases from J, the junction kept 2 bases outside the gene matches. The CDR3 spans 14 residues. The germline V gene encodes CDR1 SGHRS and CDR2 YFSETQ. The sequence was obtained from a human donor in a cohort sampled during active COVID-19. Sequencing input: peripheral blood. The V and J genes are TRBV5-1 and TRBJ1-3; 8 bases are a match to TRBD1. The CDR3 loop is CASSPQGAGNTIYF. The CDR3 nucleotides read TGCGCCAGCAGCCCACAGGGGGCTGGAAACACCATATATTTT.